The 23 T cell receptor beta chains below were found in one sample sequenced in a study of regulatory T cells in long-lasting Graves disease. Specified time point: persistent/refractory GD, antithyroid drugs over 5 years with positive TRAb. Construction of the TCR library relied on RNA isolated from PBMCs. The TCR beta library used iRepertoire HTBI primers with Arm-PCR amplification of CDR3. TCRdb reprocessed the multiplex PCR reads via MiXCR and lists one record per CDR3 protein. The sample has some 340,000 distinct CDR3 sequences, roughly 24% seen once. The input for sequencing was peripheral blood mononuclear cells (PBMCs), taken when the disease was refractory, from a patient treated with antithyroid drugs. Every receptor here comes from a woman aged 35 to 49 with Graves disease.

At least ten counts were recorded for this clonotype. This rearrangement joins TRBV28 to TRBJ1-2, with 9 positions matching TRBD1. The CDR3 is 14 residues long. Germline V gene lookup returns CDR1 MDHEN and CDR2 SYDVKM. V was pared by 5 bases and J by 8 bases, with 9 bases of the junction left unmatched. CDR3 sequence: CASSTLDRGGGYTF. The CDR3 DNA reads TGTGCCAGCAGTACCCTCGACAGGGGGGGAGGCTACACCTTC.

To note about this clonotype: This may come from a read error, since a much larger clone is one base off. This chain's CDR3 is CASSETDMQYF. CDR3 coding DNA: TGTGCCAGCAGTGAAACGGATATGCAGTATTTT. This sequence joins TRBV6-2 or TRBV6-3 and TRBJ2-3; D uncertain. Germline CDR1 MNHEY, CDR2 SVGEGT. The CDR3 runs 11 residues.

The V and J genes are TRBV28 and TRBJ1-5; D unresolved. V was trimmed by 6 bases and J by 7 bases, leaving 10 bases between them. Germline V gives CDR1 MDHEN, CDR2 SYDVKM. The CDR3 is 12 amino acids. The CDR3 sequence: CASSQREQPQHF. Here the CDR3 DNA reads TGTGCCAGCAGCCAACGCGAGCAGCCCCAGCATTTT.

In its sample, this clonotype was seen many times. The V and J genes are TRBV24-1 and TRBJ2-5; no firm D call. The germline V and J ends were trimmed by 9 bases and 0 bases, with 10 bases remaining between them. This CDR3 spans 13 amino acids. The germline V gene encodes CDR1 KGHDR and CDR2 SFDVKD. The CDR3 nucleotides are TGTGCCACCCAGTCCCCAAACCAAGAGACCCAGTACTTC. Protein sequence: CATQSPNQETQYF.

Note on this clonotype: This clone may be a read error of a much larger clone one base away. Since no conserved phenylalanine or tryptophan closes the CDR3, a read error is the likely cause. The rearrangement uses TRBV20-1 and TRBJ1-4; D unresolved. The CDR3 runs 12 residues. The germline V and J ends were trimmed by 6 bases and 10 bases, with 15 bases remaining between them. The germline V gene encodes CDR1 DFQATT and CDR2 SNEGSKA (reference sequence). DNA for the CDR3: TGCAGTGCCAGGACTCCGTCTGGAAAACTGTTTCTT. This sequence encodes CSARTPSGKLFL.

This chain joins TRBV5-8 and TRBJ2-2; D is uncertain. The CDR3 contains 14 residues. In germline, CDR1 is SGHTS, CDR2 YDEGEE. V lost 1 base, J lost 2 bases, and 6 bases lay in between. The CDR3 spells CASSLRPNTGELFF. CDR3 coding DNA: TGTGCCAGCAGCTTGAGGCCTAACACCGGGGAGCTGTTTTTT.

This clonotype appeared many times. The rearrangement links TRBV28 to TRBJ2-2, with 8 nucleotides matching TRBD1. Looked up from germline, CDR1 is MDHEN and CDR2 is SYDVKM. This CDR3 is built from 17 residues. V dropped 7 bases and J dropped 2; count of bases not matched to a gene: 12. CDR3 in DNA: TGTGCCAGCACCCCCTGGGAGACAGGGGTAAACACCGGGGAGCTGTTTTTT. It yields the protein CASTPWETGVNTGELFF. The full variable domain, its missing parts supplied by reference TRBV28 and TRBJ2-2, is DVKVTQSSRYLVKRTGEKVFLECVQDMDHENMFWYRQDPGLGLRLIYFSYDVKMKEKGDIPEGYSVSREKKERFSLILESASTNQTSMYLCASTPWETGVNTGELFFGEGSRLTVL.

This CDR3 is CASSEAAGWVAGELFF. The CDR3, as DNA: TGTGCCAGCAGTGAAGCGGCAGGGTGGGTTGCCGGGGAGCTGTTTTTT. V gene TRBV6-1 combines with J gene TRBJ2-2; tentatively, D is TRBD1 (5 bases). Germline assignment: CDR1 MNHNS and CDR2 SASEGT. The V end lost 0 bases, the J end lost 6 bases, and 14 bases lay between the germline ends. The CDR3 length is 16 residues.

Note on this clonotype: One end of the junction does not line up with germline, which may come from a read error. The chain carries TRBV10-3 and TRBJ2-7; no clear D. CDR3 length: 12 amino acids. The germline CDR1 and CDR2 sequences are ENHRY and SYGVKD. Here the CDR3 DNA reads TGTGCCATCAGGACGCAATCCTCCGAGCAGTACTTC. Amino acid sequence: CAIRTQSSEQYF.

With regard to this clonotype: A much larger clone sits a single nucleotide away, making a read error possible. The chain carries TRBV6-1 and TRBJ1-1; the D is unclear. Trimming left V 4 bases short and J 1 base short, with 10 bases between. CDR3 size: 14 residues. Germline V gene data show CDR1 as MNHNS and CDR2 as SASEGT. CDR3 residues: CASSGVGQNTEAFF. CDR3 sequence (DNA): TGTGCCAGCAGTGGAGTAGGGCAGAACACTGAAGCTTTCTTT.

The sample holds a few counts of this clonotype. V and J are TRBV20-1 and TRBJ2-5, with D perhaps assigned TRBD1 or TRBD2 (6 bases each). V was cut by 1 base and J by 5 bases, with 14 bases left in between. CDR3 length: 14 amino acids. Germline CDR1 reads DFQATT; CDR2 reads SNEGSKA (reference sequence). CDR3 nucleotides: TGCAGTGCTAGAGTAGGAGGGGGGTTTGAGACCCAGTACTTC. Translating gives CSARVGGGFETQYF.

The V and J genes are TRBV3-1 and TRBJ1-1; D is ambiguous. The V and J ends lost 4 bases and 1 base respectively, with 10 bases between them. The germline V gene has CDR1 LGHDT and CDR2 YNNKEL (reference sequence). This CDR3 spans 14 amino acids. CDR3 region: CASSPRIQNTEAFF. The CDR3 DNA reads as TGTGCCAGCAGCCCCAGAATCCAGAACACTGAAGCTTTCTTT.

The gene calls are TRBV3-1 and TRBJ1-1; weak D call: TRBD1 (6 bases). The CDR3 contains 14 residues. CDR1 LGHDT and CDR2 YNNKEL come from the germline V gene (reference sequence). The V end lost 2 bases, the J end lost 11 bases, and 18 bases lay between the germline ends. DNA for the CDR3: TGTGCCAGCAGCCAACCCTACGGGGGGCCGGCTGCTTTCTTT. This encodes CASSQPYGGPAAFF.

This clonotype was seen repeatedly, ten times or more. V is TRBV28 and J is TRBJ2-7, with a weak D call TRBD2 (5 bases). The CDR3 is made up of 13 amino acids. CDR1 MDHEN and CDR2 SYDVKM come from the germline V gene. The ends were cut back, 5 bases at V and 6 bases at J, with 14 bases in the middle. This CDR3 reads CASSLSGIIEQYF. The CDR3 DNA sequence: TGTGCCAGCAGTCTAAGCGGCATCATCGAGCAGTACTTC.

The chain links TRBV15 to TRBJ2-1; TRBD1 aligns across 8 bases. The CDR3 length is 13 residues. The J segment lost 14 bases and the V segment lost 0 bases, leaving 6 bases of the junction unmatched. Looked up from germline, CDR1 is LNHNV and CDR2 is YYDKDF (reference sequence). The CDR3 nucleotides are TGTGCCACCAGCAGAGACCGCGGACAGGGCGAGTTCTTC. It encodes CATSRDRGQGEFF. The full variable domain, completed using reference TRBV15 and TRBJ2-1, is DAMVIQNPRYQVTQFGKPVTLSCSQTLNHNVMYWYQQKSSQAPKLLFHYYDKDFNNEADTPDNFQSRRPNTSFCFLDIRSPGLGDTAMYLCATSRDRGQGEFFGPGTRLTVL.

Notes on this clonotype: A read error is possible here, since a much larger clone lies one base away. CDR3 sequence reads: CASSGGVGHPNREAFF. CDR3 DNA sequence: TGTGCCAGCAGTGGAGGTGTGGGTCACCCGAACCGTGAAGCTTTCTTT. The gene calls are TRBV6-2 or TRBV6-3 and TRBJ1-1; D is unresolved. The length of the CDR3 is 16 residues. Trimming cost V 5 bases and J 7 bases, with 23 bases left between them. CDR1 is MNHEY and CDR2 is SVGEGT in the germline V gene.

This clonotype was counted ten times or more. The chain recombines TRBV28 with TRBJ2-7; D ambiguous. The CDR3 contains 12 residues. The V gene lost 6 bases and the J gene lost 6 bases, with 12 bases spanning the gap. From germline, CDR1 is MDHEN and CDR2 SYDVKM. DNA of the CDR3: TGTGCCAGCAGCTATTTTGGGTCCGAGCAGTACTTC. Its protein is CASSYFGSEQYF.

This chain joins TRBV20-1 and TRBJ2-4; D call uncertain. This CDR3 is 13 amino acids long. Trimming removed 6 bases at V and 0 bases at J, with 9 bases between. Germline V gene sequence: CDR1 DFQATT, CDR2 SNEGSKA (reference sequence). CDR3 loop: CSAPLKAKNIQYF. DNA of the CDR3: TGCAGTGCGCCACTTAAAGCCAAAAACATTCAGTACTTC.

This clonotype occurred many times. CDR3 region: CASSLSGRPYEQYF. CDR3 bases: TGTGCCAGCAGCTTGAGCGGGAGGCCCTACGAGCAGTACTTC. The chain links TRBV11-2 to TRBJ2-7; TRBD2 matches at 9 bases. The V gene's germline CDR1 is SGHAT and CDR2 FQNNGV. This CDR3 contains 14 residues. With 3 bases clipped from V and 2 bases from J, the junction kept 2 bases outside the gene matches. The entire variable domain, with the rest obtained from reference TRBV11-2 and TRBJ2-7, is as follows: EAGVAQSPRYKIIEKRQSVAFWCNPISGHATLYWYQQILGQGPKLLIQFQNNGVVDDSQLPKDRFSAERLKGVDSTLKIQPAKLEDSAVYLCASSLSGRPYEQYFGPGTRLTVT.

This chain connects TRBV12-3 or TRBV12-4 to TRBJ2-3; a possible D gene is TRBD2 (6 bases). The CDR3 is 14 residues long. Trimming cost V 7 bases and J 3 bases, with 14 bases left between them. CDR3 protein: CASTRRAGTDTQYF. The DNA of the CDR3 is TGTGCCAGCACTAGGAGGGCCGGGACAGATACGCAGTATTTT.

The V gene is TRBV12-3 or TRBV12-4, the J gene TRBJ2-7, with D tentatively TRBD2 (5 bases). The CDR3 sequence is 15 residues long. Trimming pared 0 bases from V and 3 bases from J, leaving 12 bases between. CDR3 in DNA: TGTGCCAGCAGTTTAGCTTGGGTCGGGAACTACGAGCAGTACTTC. Amino acid sequence: CASSLAWVGNYEQYF.

The V and J genes are TRBV27 and TRBJ2-5, with 9 nucleotides matching TRBD2. J was trimmed by 1 base and V by 6 bases; bases with no gene match: 9. The germline V gene has CDR1 MNHEY and CDR2 SMNVEV (reference sequence). The CDR3 sequence is 16 residues long. Here the CDR3 reads CASRESSGVGQETQYF. The CDR3 DNA follows: TGTGCCAGCAGGGAGTCTAGCGGGGTGGGCCAAGAGACCCAGTACTTC.

J is TRBJ2-4 and V is TRBV15; the D gene could be TRBD1 or TRBD2 (5 bases each). From germline, CDR1 is LNHNV and CDR2 YYDKDF (reference sequence). The CDR3 has 16 amino acids. V lost 1 base to trimming and J lost 0 bases, with 10 bases between them. The CDR3 DNA sequence: TGTGCCACCAGCAGAGTGGGGGTTATAGCCAAAAACATTCAGTACTTC. Amino acids: CATSRVGVIAKNIQYF.